This T cell receptor (beta chain) was retrieved from a study of T cell responses to AZD1222 COVID-19 vaccine. Clones were read by immunoSEQ multiplex PCR, and TCRdb kept only the in-frame ones, dropping some. The sample gives about 88,000 clones, around 90% of which show up once; about 5% is in the top ten. The ends lost 6 bases at V and 5 bases at J; junction bases unmatched: 5. There are 14 residues in the CDR3. Per germline, CDR1 SGHRS and CDR2 YFSETQ. The V gene is TRBV5-1, the J gene TRBJ1-2; 12 bases are a match to TRBD1. Sequences were derived from peripheral blood, sampled 28 days after the second AZD1222 dose. The receptor's source is an adult who received the AZD1222 COVID-19 vaccine. The CDR3 reads CASNPGQGAYGYTF. CDR3 sequence (DNA): TGCGCCAGCAACCCGGGACAGGGGGCTTATGGCTACACCTTC.